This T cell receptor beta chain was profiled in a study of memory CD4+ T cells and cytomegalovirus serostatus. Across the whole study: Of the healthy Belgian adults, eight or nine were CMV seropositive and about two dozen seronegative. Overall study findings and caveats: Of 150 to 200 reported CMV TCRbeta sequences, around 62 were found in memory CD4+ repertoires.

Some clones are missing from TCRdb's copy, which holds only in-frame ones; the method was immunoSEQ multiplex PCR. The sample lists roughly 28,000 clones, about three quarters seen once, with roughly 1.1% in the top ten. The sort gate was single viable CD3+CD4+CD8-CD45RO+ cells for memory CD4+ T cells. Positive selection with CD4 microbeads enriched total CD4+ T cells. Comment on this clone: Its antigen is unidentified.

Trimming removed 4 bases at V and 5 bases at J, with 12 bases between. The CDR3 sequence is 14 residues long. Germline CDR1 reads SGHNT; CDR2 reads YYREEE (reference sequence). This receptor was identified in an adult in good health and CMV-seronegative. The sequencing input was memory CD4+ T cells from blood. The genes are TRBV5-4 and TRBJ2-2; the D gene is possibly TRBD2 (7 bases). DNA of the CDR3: TGTGCCAGCAGCCCGGGGGGCAGGACCGGGGAGCTGTTTTTT. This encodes CASSPGGRTGELFF.